This TCR beta chain is drawn from a study of glioma-infiltrating T cells. Amplification of TCR alpha and beta CDR3 regions from RNA used iRepertoire nested multiplex PCR. For one-step reverse transcription and amplification, about 90-450 ng of tissue mRNA or PBMC total RNA was used. In TCRdb, the multiplex PCR reads were re-called with MiXCR into one record per CDR3 protein. The table has some 180,000 distinct CDR3 sequences, over 25% seen once; the top ten hold just over 20%. This clonotype was seen at least ten times. Its antigen is not identified. Points from the study as a whole: Non-neoplastic patients had below-expected tissue-blood divergence, while all gliomas exceeded expectation. CDR3 overlap between tissue and blood was very small.

Germline V gives CDR1 MGHRA, CDR2 YSYEKL. The ends were cut back, 1 base at V and 1 base at J, with 11 bases in the middle. This CDR3 is built from 15 residues. The gene calls are TRBV4-1 and TRBJ2-7; D assignment may be TRBD1 or TRBD2 (5 bases each). The sequence came from a human donor with low-grade glioma or glioblastoma, undergoing nonglioma brain surgery, or in good health (not recorded which). Sample: glioma tissue, nonneoplastic brain tissue, or PBMCs (not recorded which). CDR3 nucleotides: TGCGCCAGCAGCCAAGGGGACCCGCGATCCTACGAGCAGTACTTC. Its translation: CASSQGDPRSYEQYF.